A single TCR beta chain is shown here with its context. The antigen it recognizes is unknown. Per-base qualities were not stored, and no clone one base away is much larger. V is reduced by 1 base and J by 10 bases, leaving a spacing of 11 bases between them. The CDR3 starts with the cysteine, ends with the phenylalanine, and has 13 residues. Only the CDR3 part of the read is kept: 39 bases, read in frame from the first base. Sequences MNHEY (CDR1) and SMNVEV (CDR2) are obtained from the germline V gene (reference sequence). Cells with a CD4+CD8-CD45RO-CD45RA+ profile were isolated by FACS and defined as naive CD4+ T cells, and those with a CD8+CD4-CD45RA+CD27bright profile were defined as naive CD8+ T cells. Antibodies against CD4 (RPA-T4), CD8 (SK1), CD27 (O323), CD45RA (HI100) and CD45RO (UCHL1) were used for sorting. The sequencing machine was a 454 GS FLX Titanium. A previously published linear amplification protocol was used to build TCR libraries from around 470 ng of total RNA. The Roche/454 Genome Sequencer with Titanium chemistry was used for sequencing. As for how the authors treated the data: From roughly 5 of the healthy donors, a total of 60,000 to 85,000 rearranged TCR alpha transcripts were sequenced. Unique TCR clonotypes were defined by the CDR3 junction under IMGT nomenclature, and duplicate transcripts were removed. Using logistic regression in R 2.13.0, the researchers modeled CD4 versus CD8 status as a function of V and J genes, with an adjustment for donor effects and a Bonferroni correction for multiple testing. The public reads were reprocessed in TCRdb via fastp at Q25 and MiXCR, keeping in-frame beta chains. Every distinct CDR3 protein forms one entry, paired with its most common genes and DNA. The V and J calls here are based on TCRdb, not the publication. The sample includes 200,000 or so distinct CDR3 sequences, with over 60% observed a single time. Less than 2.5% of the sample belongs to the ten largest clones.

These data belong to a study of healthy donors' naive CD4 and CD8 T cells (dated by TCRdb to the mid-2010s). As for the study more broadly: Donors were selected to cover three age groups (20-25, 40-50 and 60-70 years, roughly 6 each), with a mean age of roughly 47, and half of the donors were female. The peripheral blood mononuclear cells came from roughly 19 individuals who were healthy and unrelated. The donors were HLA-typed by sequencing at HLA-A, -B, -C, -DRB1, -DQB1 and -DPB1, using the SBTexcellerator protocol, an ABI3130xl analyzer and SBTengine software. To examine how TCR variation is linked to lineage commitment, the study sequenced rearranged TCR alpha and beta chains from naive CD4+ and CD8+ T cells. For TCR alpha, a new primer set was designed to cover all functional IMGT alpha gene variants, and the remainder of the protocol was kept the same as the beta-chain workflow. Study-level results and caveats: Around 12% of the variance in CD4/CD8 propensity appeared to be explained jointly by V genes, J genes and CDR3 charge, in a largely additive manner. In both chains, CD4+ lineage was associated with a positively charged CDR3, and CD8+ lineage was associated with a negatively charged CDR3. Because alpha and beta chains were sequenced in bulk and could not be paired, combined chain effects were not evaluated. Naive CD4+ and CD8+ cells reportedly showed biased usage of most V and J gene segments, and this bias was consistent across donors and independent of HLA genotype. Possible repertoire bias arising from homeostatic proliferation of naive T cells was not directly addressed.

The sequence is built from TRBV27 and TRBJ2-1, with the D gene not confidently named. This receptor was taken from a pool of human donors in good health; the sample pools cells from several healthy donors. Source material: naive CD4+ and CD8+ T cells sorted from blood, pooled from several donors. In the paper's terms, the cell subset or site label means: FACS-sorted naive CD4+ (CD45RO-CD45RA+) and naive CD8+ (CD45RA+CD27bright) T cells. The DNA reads TGTGCCAGCAGTTTATTTGCTGGGCCGGAGCAGTTCTTC. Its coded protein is CASSLFAGPEQFF.